Below are 28 T cell receptor beta chains sequenced from a single sample in a study of blood T cell repertoires in COVID-19. TCRdb keeps only in-frame clones here, not all; method: immunoSEQ multiplex PCR. The sample has 270,000 or so clones, approximately 91% seen once; the top ten hold roughly 2.1%. The material sequenced was PBMCs or T cells enriched from blood (not recorded which). The source of these receptors is a woman aged 40 to 50 with acute COVID-19.

The chain carries TRBV3-1 (or the pseudogene TRBV3-2) and TRBJ1-2; possible D gene TRBD1, 5 bases. Germline V gene data show CDR1 as LGHDT and CDR2 as YNNKEL (reference sequence). Trimming stripped 4 bases from V and 1 base from J, with 10 bases between. The CDR3 sequence is 14 residues long. CDR3 nucleotides: TGTGCCAGCAGCCCCATGACAGATAACTATGGCTACACCTTC. Protein: CASSPMTDNYGYTF.

Only one count was recorded for this clone. V gene TRBV7-9 combines with J gene TRBJ1-1; a weak D match, TRBD1 (6 bases). V lost 5 bases, J lost 0 bases, and 13 bases lay in between. The CDR3 length is 15 residues. Germline V gene sequence: CDR1 SEHNR, CDR2 FQNEAQ (reference sequence). The CDR3 loop is CASSDQGNMNTEAFF. CDR3 DNA sequence: TGTGCCAGCAGCGACCAGGGGAACATGAACACTGAAGCTTTCTTT.

The chain links TRBV6-6 to TRBJ1-1; the D is unclear. The CDR3 is 15 amino acids. Per the germline V gene, CDR1 is MNHNY and CDR2 is SVGAGI (reference sequence). The V end was cut by 0 bases, the J end by 3 bases, with 11 bases between. The CDR3 reads CASSYSRGLHTEAFF. DNA of the CDR3: TGTGCCAGCAGTTACTCTAGAGGATTGCACACTGAAGCTTTCTTT.

This chain connects TRBV24-1 to TRBJ2-3; 8 bases are a match to TRBD2. From germline, CDR1 is KGHDR and CDR2 SFDVKD. CDR3 length: 16 amino acids. The trim removed 5 bases at V and 3 bases at J, leaving 9 bases unmatched. CDR3 region: CATSGGGRKITDTQYF. In nucleotides, the CDR3 is TGTGCCACCAGTGGGGGCGGGAGGAAGATTACAGATACGCAGTATTTT.

The J gene is TRBJ1-5, the V gene TRBV12-3 or TRBV12-4, with D possibly being TRBD1 (5 bases). Trimming pared 6 bases from V and 6 bases from J, leaving 12 bases between. CDR3 length: 13 amino acids. The DNA for the CDR3 is TGTGCCAGCAGCCTGGTCGGGGGTCAGCCCCAGCATTTT. Amino acid sequence: CASSLVGGQPQHF.

The chain uses TRBV4-1 and TRBJ1-2; TRBD1 agrees at 8 bases. V lost 0 bases and J lost 3; bases outside the gene matches: 6. The CDR3 has 16 residues. Germline CDR1 is MGHRA and CDR2 is YSYEKL. DNA of the CDR3: TGCGCCAGCAGCCAAGATAAAGAACAGGGGGACTATGGCTACACCTTC. Its protein product is CASSQDKEQGDYGYTF.

The rearrangement joins TRBV5-6 to TRBJ2-1; tentatively, D is TRBD1 (5 bases). The CDR3 sequence is 15 residues long. V lost 0 bases to trimming and J lost 4 bases, with 11 bases between them. Germline V gene data show CDR1 as SGHDT and CDR2 as YYEEEE. CDR3 nucleotide sequence: TGTGCCAGCAGCTTGGCCCAGGGCTCGTACAATGAGCAGTTCTTC. This gives the protein CASSLAQGSYNEQFF. The full variable domain, its missing parts supplied by reference TRBV5-6 and TRBJ2-1, is DAGVTQSPTHLIKTRGQQVTLRCSPKSGHDTVSWYQQALGQGPQFIFQYYEEEERQRGNFPDRFSGHQFPNYSSELNVNALLLGDSALYLCASSLAQGSYNEQFFGPGTRLTVL.

The chain employs TRBV9 and TRBJ2-2; 9 positions agree with TRBD2. This CDR3 is 16 amino acids long. V gave up 4 bases and J gave up 4 bases; unmatched junction bases: 8. Germline V CDR1 and CDR2: SGDLS, YYNGEE. Written as DNA, the CDR3 is TGTGCCAGCAGCCCGCGGGGGGGCCGCGGCACCGGGGAGCTGTTTTTT. Translated, it gives CASSPRGGRGTGELFF.

The V gene is TRBV7-6, the J gene TRBJ2-3; 9 positions agree with TRBD2. V lost 2 bases, J lost 2 bases, and 5 bases stayed unmatched. The CDR3 runs to 16 residues. CDR1 and CDR2 from the germline V gene are SGHVS and FNYEAQ. The CDR3: CASSLRASGNTDTQYF. In DNA form, the CDR3 reads TGTGCCAGCAGCTTAAGGGCTAGCGGGAACACAGATACGCAGTATTTT.

This sequence joins TRBV7-2 and TRBJ1-2; TRBD1 matches 10 bases. Germline V lookup: CDR1 SGHTA, CDR2 FQGNSA. CDR3 size: 11 residues. V dropped 8 bases and J dropped 8; count of bases not matched to a gene: 2. CDR3 nucleotides: TGTGCCAGCGCGGACAGGGGGGGCTACACCTTC. It codes for CASADRGGYTF. The complete variable domain, with remaining parts taken from reference TRBV7-2 and TRBJ1-2, reads GAGVSQSPSNKVTEKGKDVELRCDPISGHTALYWYRQSLGQGLEFLIYFQGNSAPDKSGLPSDRFSAERTGGSVSTLTIQRTQQEDSAVYLCASADRGGYTFGSGTRLTVV.

V is TRBV3-1 (or the pseudogene TRBV3-2) and J is TRBJ1-4; perhaps TRBD1 as D (5 bases). The CDR3 spans 14 residues. V shed 8 bases and J shed 8 bases, with 18 bases lying between them. Per the germline V gene, CDR1 is LGHDT and CDR2 is YNNKEL (reference sequence). The CDR3 region has the DNA TGTGCCAGCGGCCGGGGGAACGGGAGGGAAAAACTGTTTTTT. This translates into CASGRGNGREKLFF.

The chain carries TRBV6-6 and TRBJ2-1, with TRBD2 matching 9 bases. Germline loops: CDR1 MNHNY, CDR2 SVGAGI (reference sequence). J was trimmed by 9 bases and V by 6 bases; bases with no gene match: 9. This CDR3 has 14 amino acids. CDR3 in DNA: TGTGCCAGCAGGGCGGCGGGAGGGGGTTCTGAGCAGTTCTTC. Protein product: CASRAAGGGSEQFF.

In this sample, this clone turned up a few times. The chain links TRBV6-2 or TRBV6-3 to TRBJ2-7; 7 nucleotides match TRBD1. Germline values: CDR1 MNHEY, CDR2 SVGEGT. This CDR3 has 15 amino acids. V lost 0 bases to trimming and J lost 6 bases; unmatched junction nucleotides: 8. The CDR3 is CASSYSGTVSSEQYF. As DNA, the CDR3 is TGTGCCAGCAGTTACTCTGGGACAGTATCTTCCGAGCAGTACTTC.

V gene TRBV10-3 combines with J gene TRBJ1-1; D unresolved. Between the trimmed V and J ends, which lost 5 bases and 0 bases, there was a span of 10 bases. This CDR3 is 14 amino acids long. CDR1 and CDR2 (germline): ENHRY, SYGVKD. The CDR3 nucleotides are TGTGCCATCAGTTTTACAGAGTTGAACACTGAAGCTTTCTTT. This encodes CAISFTELNTEAFF.

V usage is TRBV2 and J usage is TRBJ2-2, with 7 bases that match TRBD1. Germline CDR1 SNHLY, CDR2 FYNNEI. V trimming: 6 bases; J trimming: 1 base; junction bases outside the gene matches: 8. CDR3 length equals 16 residues. In DNA, the CDR3 is TGTGCCAGCAGAGAGGACAGGCCTCGGAACACCGGGGAGCTGTTTTTT. It translates to CASREDRPRNTGELFF.

The chain links TRBV24-1 to TRBJ2-3; tentative D call: TRBD2 (5 bases). This CDR3 region has 14 residues. Germline assignment: CDR1 KGHDR and CDR2 SFDVKD. V lost 1 base and J 2 bases, leaving 6 bases between the germline ends. CDR3 protein: CATSDFGLTDTQYF. CDR3 nucleotide sequence: TGTGCCACCAGTGATTTTGGACTCACAGATACGCAGTATTTT.

This chain joins TRBV6-6 and TRBJ2-1; 14 bases map to TRBD2. The CDR3 spans 17 residues. Losses at the gene ends were 5 bases for V and 3 bases for J; bases not matched to a gene: 6. Germline CDR1 is MNHNY and CDR2 is SVGAGI (reference sequence). CDR3 sequence reads: CASSPRLAGGIYNEQFF. As DNA, the CDR3 is TGTGCCAGCAGTCCCCGACTAGCGGGAGGGATCTACAATGAGCAGTTCTTC.

V is TRBV7-9 and J is TRBJ1-4; TRBD1 matches at 10 bases. J gave up 3 bases and V 7 bases, and 5 bases lay outside the gene matches. CDR1 and CDR2 from the germline V gene are SEHNR and FQNEAQ (reference sequence). This CDR3 contains 15 residues. In nucleotides, the CDR3 is TGTGCCAGCACCCGGGACAGGGGAGCTAATGAAAAACTGTTTTTT. Translated: CASTRDRGANEKLFF.

The genes are TRBV3-1 (or the pseudogene TRBV3-2) and TRBJ2-3, with a tentative D call TRBD2 (5 bases). CDR1 and CDR2 (germline): LGHDT, YNNKEL (reference sequence). Trimming stripped 3 bases from V and 0 bases from J, with 10 bases between. This CDR3 has 15 residues. CDR3 in amino acids: CASSHGMGSTDTQYF. In nucleotides, the CDR3 is TGTGCCAGCAGCCACGGGATGGGAAGCACAGATACGCAGTATTTT.

This rearrangement joins TRBV28 to TRBJ2-2; D possibly corresponds to TRBD1 (5 bases). Deletions cut 7 bases from V and 1 base from J, with 10 bases between. From germline, CDR1 is MDHEN and CDR2 SYDVKM. This CDR3 has 14 residues. The CDR3 here is CASKGAGNTGELFF. The CDR3 region has the DNA TGTGCCAGCAAAGGGGCAGGGAACACCGGGGAGCTGTTTTTT.

The genes are TRBV30 and TRBJ2-7; 9 positions agree with TRBD2. Trimming removed 1 base from V and 4 bases from J; junction bases left unmatched: 5. Per the germline V gene, CDR1 is GTSNPN and CDR2 is SVGIG (reference sequence). The CDR3 length is 14 residues. For the CDR3, the DNA is TGTGCCTGGAGTGCAGGGACTAGCAGATACGAGCAGTACTTC. It encodes CAWSAGTSRYEQYF.

The V gene is TRBV7-5, the J gene TRBJ2-2; TRBD2, the table's D call, was not compared with the DNA. TRBV7-5 corresponds to a pseudogene. This CDR3 has 16 amino acids. Written as DNA, the CDR3 is TGTGCCAGAAGCTTAGTTATAGCGGCGAACACCGGGGAGCTGTTTTTT. It codes for CARSLVIAANTGELFF.

J is TRBJ1-1 and V is TRBV7-3; TRBD1 matches 7 bases. The CDR3 consists of 16 residues. The germline V gene encodes CDR1 SGHTA and CDR2 FQGTGA. After removal of 1 base from V and 8 bases from J, the junction contained 13 bases not matched to a gene. The DNA of the CDR3 is TGTGCCAGCAGCTTAAGGTCACCATCAGGGGGGACCGAAGCTTTCTTT. Amino acid sequence: CASSLRSPSGGTEAFF.

The chain combines TRBV12-3 or TRBV12-4 with TRBJ2-5; no clear D. The CDR3 spans 11 residues. The V end lost 0 bases, the J end lost 8 bases, and 4 bases lay between the germline ends. Here the CDR3 DNA reads TGTGCCAGCAGTTTAGCTAGCACCCAGTACTTC. This gives the protein CASSLASTQYF.

The chain links TRBV19 to TRBJ1-5, with D possibly being TRBD1 (5 bases). The CDR3 runs to 15 residues. Germline V gene lookup returns CDR1 LNHDA and CDR2 SQIVND (reference sequence). V lost 2 bases to trimming and J lost 4 bases, with 12 bases between them. The CDR3 sequence is CASSIQGNVNQPQHF. The CDR3 bases are TGTGCCAGTAGTATACAGGGCAACGTTAATCAGCCCCAGCATTTT.

This clone came up a few times. The chain is built from TRBV27 and TRBJ1-3; D may be TRBD1 (6 bases). V lost 7 bases to trimming and J lost 3 bases, with 10 bases between them. The V gene's germline CDR1 is MNHEY and CDR2 SMNVEV (reference sequence). There are 13 residues in the CDR3. The CDR3 reads CASTQGIGNTIYF. The DNA of the CDR3 is TGTGCCAGCACCCAGGGGATTGGAAACACCATATATTTT.

The chain links TRBV5-1 to TRBJ1-3, with D unresolved. V lost 2 bases and J lost 0, with 6 bases in between. This CDR3 comprises 14 residues. Germline V CDR1 and CDR2: SGHRS, YFSETQ. The CDR3 sequence is CASSLTSSGNTIYF. The CDR3 nucleotides are TGCGCCAGCAGCTTAACGAGCTCTGGAAACACCATATATTTT. The full variable domain, completed using reference TRBV5-1 and TRBJ1-3, is KAGVTQTPRYLIKTRGQQVTLSCSPISGHRSVSWYQQTPGQGLQFLFEYFSETQRNKGNFPGRFSGRQFSNSRSEMNVSTLELGDSALYLCASSLTSSGNTIYFGEGSWLTVV.

The gene calls are TRBV28 and TRBJ2-7; perhaps TRBD1 as D (6 bases). The CDR3 is 14 residues long. Per germline, CDR1 MDHEN and CDR2 SYDVKM. The V and J ends lost 6 bases and 3 bases respectively, with 15 bases between them. CDR3 sequence (DNA): TGTGCCAGCAGGACCCAGGGGTTGGGCTACGAGCAGTACTTC. Protein sequence: CASRTQGLGYEQYF.